A single sample is the source of the 25 T cell receptor beta chains below, sequenced in a study of T cell changes during pregnancy in multiple sclerosis. Libraries were prepared by immunoSEQ multiplex PCR; TCRdb keeps only in-frame clonotypes and omits some of them. Of under 95,000 clones listed, about 94% were seen once; the top ten hold around 0.97%. This material consisted of peripheral blood, taken in the second trimester of pregnancy. Source of these receptors: a female donor in good health, enrolled as a control in a pregnancy study.

V usage is TRBV9 and J usage is TRBJ2-7; 9 bases fit TRBD2. The length of the CDR3 is 15 residues. Per the germline V gene, CDR1 is SGDLS and CDR2 is YYNGEE. The J segment lost 4 bases and the V segment lost 3 bases, leaving 8 bases of the junction unmatched. CDR3 amino acids: CASSGGASGMYEQYF. The CDR3 DNA follows: TGTGCCAGCAGCGGGGGGGCTAGCGGGATGTACGAGCAGTACTTC.

V usage is TRBV30 and J usage is TRBJ1-1; 9 bases agree with TRBD1. Germline-derived CDR1 and CDR2 are GTSNPN and SVGIG (reference sequence). The CDR3 sequence is 14 residues long. V lost 1 base to trimming and J lost 5 bases; unmatched junction nucleotides: 5. The CDR3 DNA reads TGTGCCTGGAGTGCTACAGGGGGCTGGACTGAAGCTTTCTTT. Translated, it gives CAWSATGGWTEAFF.

V usage is TRBV7-9 and J usage is TRBJ2-3; D ambiguous. This CDR3 has 13 residues. Trimming left V 1 base short and J 6 bases short, with 8 bases between. Germline CDR1 reads SEHNR; CDR2 reads FQNEAQ (reference sequence). In nucleotides, the CDR3 is TGTGCCAGCAGCTTAGGAACAACGGATACGCAGTATTTT. The encoded protein is CASSLGTTDTQYF.

The V gene is TRBV27, the J gene TRBJ1-5; 7 bases map to TRBD1. Germline-derived CDR1 and CDR2 are MNHEY and SMNVEV (reference sequence). The CDR3 contains 17 residues. V shed 2 bases and J 7 bases; nucleotides not matched to a gene: 14. As DNA, the CDR3 is TGTGCCAGCAGTTTACTTGGGACAGCCCACCGCGGGCAGCCCCAGCATTTT. Translated: CASSLLGTAHRGQPQHF.

This clone was picked up one time. V and J are TRBV7-9 and TRBJ2-1, with 8 nucleotides matching TRBD1. J was trimmed by 13 bases and V by 0 bases; bases with no gene match: 5. This CDR3 has 13 residues. Germline V gene data show CDR1 as SEHNR and CDR2 as FQNEAQ (reference sequence). The CDR3 nucleotides are TGTGCCAGCAGCTTAGCGGGACAGGTGGGACAGTTCTTC. Encoded protein: CASSLAGQVGQFF.

The chain recombines TRBV28 with TRBJ2-4, with 11 bases fitting TRBD2. Trimming at V came to 1 base and at J to 4 bases, leaving 6 bases not matched to a gene. CDR1 MDHEN and CDR2 SYDVKM come from the germline V gene. This CDR3 spans 17 amino acids. CDR3 amino acids: CASSLYMTSGAKNIQYF. Written as DNA, the CDR3 is TGTGCCAGCAGTTTATATATGACTAGCGGGGCTAAAAACATTCAGTACTTC.

The genes are TRBV5-1 and TRBJ2-7; 8 nucleotides align to TRBD1. The J segment lost 1 base and the V segment lost 0 bases, leaving 0 bases of the junction unmatched. Germline CDR1 reads SGHRS; CDR2 reads YFSETQ. This CDR3 is 14 amino acids long. CDR3 protein: CASSLDRGSYEQYF. CDR3 in DNA: TGCGCCAGCAGCTTGGACAGGGGGTCCTACGAGCAGTACTTC.

The V call is TRBV27, the J call TRBJ2-7, with 8 nucleotides matching TRBD1. After removal of 6 bases from V and 2 bases from J, the junction contained 3 bases not matched to a gene. There are 13 residues in the CDR3. Germline CDR1 and CDR2: MNHEY and SMNVEV (reference sequence). The CDR3, as DNA: TGTGCCAGCAGGCCAGGGGGCGCCTACGAGCAGTACTTC. Translation: CASRPGGAYEQYF.

The CDR3 loop reads CATKPGRVSHEQFF. The CDR3 nucleotides read TGTGCCACCAAACCGGGCAGGGTTTCACATGAGCAGTTCTTC. The rearrangement joins TRBV19 to TRBJ2-1; TRBD1 is a possible D gene (5 bases). CDR1 is LNHDA and CDR2 is SQIVND in the germline V gene (reference sequence). The CDR3 length is 14 residues. V lost 10 bases, J lost 8 bases, and 21 bases lay in between.

This clone occurred a few times. V usage is TRBV30 and J usage is TRBJ1-1; D gene uncertain. Germline lookup yields CDR1 GTSNPN and CDR2 SVGIG (reference sequence). V gave up 3 bases and J gave up 0 bases, with 8 bases separating them. The CDR3 sequence is 13 residues long. CDR3 residues: CAWSATVNTEAFF. CDR3 sequence (DNA): TGTGCCTGGAGCGCTACAGTGAACACTGAAGCTTTCTTT.

There are a few counts of this clone. The rearrangement uses TRBV28 and TRBJ2-7, with 7 bases aligning to TRBD2. The V segment lost 7 bases and the J segment 2 bases; nucleotides outside the gene matches: 5. Germline V lookup: CDR1 MDHEN, CDR2 SYDVKM. CDR3 size: 13 residues. The CDR3 loop is CASTRGEAYEQYF. The DNA of the CDR3 is TGTGCCAGCACCCGGGGGGAAGCCTACGAGCAGTACTTC.

CDR3 loop: CASSDGTGGYQPQHF. As DNA, the CDR3 is TGTGCCAGCAGTGATGGAACAGGGGGCTATCAGCCCCAGCATTTT. The V call is TRBV2, the J call TRBJ1-5; 9 bases match TRBD1. Germline lookup yields CDR1 SNHLY and CDR2 FYNNEI. V shed 3 bases and J 5 bases; nucleotides not matched to a gene: 5. The CDR3 runs 15 residues.

V is TRBV13 and J is TRBJ2-5; TRBD1 matches at 9 bases. The CDR3 spans 14 residues. Germline loops: CDR1 PRHDT, CDR2 FYEKMQ (reference sequence). V lost 5 bases and J lost 4; bases outside the gene matches: 5. In DNA, the CDR3 is TGTGCCAGCAGCACTAACAGGGGGCTAGAGACCCAGTACTTC. Amino acids: CASSTNRGLETQYF.

V gene TRBV5-1 combines with J gene TRBJ1-1; weak D call: TRBD1 (5 bases). The CDR3 consists of 14 residues. V lost 0 bases to trimming and J lost 8 bases, with 14 bases between them. CDR1 SGHRS and CDR2 YFSETQ come from the germline V gene. CDR3 DNA: TGCGCCAGCAGCTTGGACCGGACAATGTTCGAAGCTTTCTTT. The encoded protein is CASSLDRTMFEAFF.

The V and J genes are TRBV5-4 and TRBJ1-2, with D hard to call. CDR1 is SGHNT and CDR2 is YYREEE in the germline V gene (reference sequence). CDR3 length equals 15 residues. Trimming left V 1 base short and J 2 bases short, with 12 bases between. CDR3: CASSLYSGVNYGYTF. The CDR3 region has the DNA TGTGCCAGCAGCTTGTATTCCGGAGTCAACTATGGCTACACCTTC. The whole variable domain, remainder taken from reference TRBV5-4 and TRBJ1-2, is ETGVTQSPTHLIKTRGQQVTLRCSSQSGHNTVSWYQQALGQGPQFIFQYYREEENGRGNFPPRFSGLQFPNYSSELNVNALELDDSALYLCASSLYSGVNYGYTFGSGTRLTVV.

The chain recombines TRBV27 with TRBJ1-5; D remains unclear. CDR1 is MNHEY and CDR2 is SMNVEV in the germline V gene (reference sequence). The CDR3 is 15 residues long. The germline V and J ends were trimmed by 0 bases and 0 bases, with 6 bases remaining between them. The CDR3 DNA reads as TGTGCCAGCAGTTTATCGGTAGTTAGCAATCAGCCCCAGCATTTT. The encoded protein is CASSLSVVSNQPQHF.

This clone was seen once. The rearrangement joins TRBV5-1 to TRBJ1-1, with TRBD1 identical over 8 bases. Germline CDR1 is SGHRS and CDR2 is YFSETQ. The CDR3 is 16 amino acids. Trimming at V came to 2 bases and at J to 0 bases, leaving 6 bases not matched to a gene. CDR3: CASSFSGQALNTEAFF. The CDR3 DNA reads as TGCGCCAGCAGCTTCTCGGGACAGGCCCTGAACACTGAAGCTTTCTTT.

V and J are TRBV18 and TRBJ1-1; 8 positions agree with TRBD1. The CDR3 runs 15 residues. V shed 3 bases and J 6 bases; nucleotides not matched to a gene: 9. The germline gives CDR1 KGHSH, CDR2 LQKENI. For the CDR3, the DNA is TGTGCCAGCTCACCTTGGACAGGGCTCGAAGCTGAAGCTTTCTTT. As protein: CASSPWTGLEAEAFF.

The V call is TRBV6-5, the J call TRBJ2-7, with TRBD1 matching 8 bases. This CDR3 is 14 amino acids long. J was trimmed by 2 bases and V by 5 bases; bases with no gene match: 5. Looked up from germline, CDR1 is MNHEY and CDR2 is SVGAGI. The CDR3 here is CASSLGTGPYEQYF. CDR3 nucleotide sequence: TGTGCCAGCAGTCTCGGGACAGGCCCCTACGAGCAGTACTTC.

The rearrangement uses TRBV4-1 and TRBJ1-4, with D perhaps matching TRBD1 (6 bases). Germline V gene lookup returns CDR1 MGHRA and CDR2 YSYEKL. With 4 bases removed from V and 3 bases from J, the gap between germline ends came to 18 bases. The CDR3 is 17 amino acids. CDR3 coding DNA: TGCGCCAGCAGCCCCCCCGGGCGGGGGGCGGCTAATGAAAAACTGTTTTTT. This sequence encodes CASSPPGRGAANEKLFF.

This chain connects TRBV9 to TRBJ2-3, with 14 bases fitting TRBD2. In germline, CDR1 is SGDLS, CDR2 YYNGEE. V lost 3 bases, J lost 0 bases, and 3 bases stayed unmatched. CDR3 length: 17 amino acids. DNA for the CDR3: TGTGCCAGCAGCGACCGGACTAGCGGGAGGAGCACAGATACGCAGTATTTT. This encodes CASSDRTSGRSTDTQYF.

This chain uses TRBV10-3 with TRBJ2-1; 10 bases fit TRBD2. Germline V gene sequence: CDR1 ENHRY, CDR2 SYGVKD. This CDR3 comprises 14 residues. V gave up 5 bases and J gave up 7 bases; unmatched junction bases: 5. The CDR3 nucleotides read TGTGCCATCAGTTCTAGCGGGAGATGGAATGAGCAGTTCTTC. Residues: CAISSSGRWNEQFF.

V and J are TRBV5-4 and TRBJ2-1; D gene ambiguous. V was clipped by 1 base and J by 1 base, with 9 bases between them. Germline CDR1 is SGHNT and CDR2 is YYREEE (reference sequence). This CDR3 has 15 residues. The CDR3 nucleotides are TGTGCCAGCAGCTTGTCTACCGGTTCCTACAATGAGCAGTTCTTC. This encodes CASSLSTGSYNEQFF.

The rearrangement uses TRBV6-1 and TRBJ1-5; tentative D call: TRBD1 (6 bases). Trimming pared 6 bases from V and 3 bases from J, leaving 12 bases between. Germline V gene lookup returns CDR1 MNHNS and CDR2 SASEGT. The length of the CDR3 is 14 residues. The CDR3 DNA is TGTGCCAGCAGCGTGGACAGCTTCAATCAGCCCCAGCATTTT. Its protein is CASSVDSFNQPQHF.

CDR3 in DNA: TGTGCCACCAGCAAGGGACAGGGGGCCGGGGCCAACGTCCTGACTTTC. This translates into CATSKGQGAGANVLTF. The V gene is TRBV15, the J gene TRBJ2-6; 12 bases match TRBD1. This CDR3 comprises 16 residues. V was pared by 4 bases and J by 4 bases, with 2 bases of the junction left unmatched. The germline CDR1 and CDR2 sequences are LNHNV and YYDKDF (reference sequence).